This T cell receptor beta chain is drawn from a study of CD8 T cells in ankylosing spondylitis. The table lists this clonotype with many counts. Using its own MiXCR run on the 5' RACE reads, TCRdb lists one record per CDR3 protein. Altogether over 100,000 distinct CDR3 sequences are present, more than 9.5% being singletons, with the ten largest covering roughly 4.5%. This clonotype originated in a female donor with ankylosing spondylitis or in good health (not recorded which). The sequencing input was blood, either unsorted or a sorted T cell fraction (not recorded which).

In DNA form, the CDR3 reads TGTGCCAGCAGCTCCAAGCCCCGATTAGAGCAGTACTTC. This codes for CASSSKPRLEQYF. V and J are TRBV7-6 and TRBJ2-7; D is uncertain. The CDR3 is made up of 13 amino acids. Trimming left V 4 bases short and J 7 bases short, with 14 bases between. Germline CDR1 reads SGHVS; CDR2 reads FNYEAQ. The full variable domain, rest sourced from reference TRBV7-6 and TRBJ2-7, is GAGVSQSPRYKVTKRGQDVALRCDPISGHVSLYWYRQALGQGPEFLTYFNYEAQQDKSGLPNDRFSAERPEGSISTLTIQRTEQRDSAMYRCASSSKPRLEQYFGPGTRLTVT.